This T cell receptor beta chain was recovered during a study of blood T cell repertoires in COVID-19. At the level of the study: COVID-19 samples collected from the United States, Italy and Spain covered acute and convalescent phases.

The V gene lost 0 bases and the J gene lost 3 bases, with 17 bases spanning the gap. Looked up from germline, CDR1 is LNHNV and CDR2 is YYDKDF (reference sequence). CDR3 size: 17 residues. Per the study methods: Amplification from reference gene primers served as the basis for estimated nucleated cell counts. Measured with immunoSEQ multiplex PCR; TCRdb has only the in-frame clones, and not every one. V and J calls and clone size are as listed in that table; D and trimming were resolved from the DNA. The sample includes about 310,000 clones, over 75% of them seen just once. V usage is TRBV15 and J usage is TRBJ1-2; a possible D gene is TRBD1 (5 bases). The TCR was taken from a woman aged 40 to 50 who had recovered from COVID-19. The sample consisted of PBMCs or T cells enriched from blood (not recorded which). The DNA of the CDR3 is TGTGCCACCAGCAGAGATAAGTCGTCAGGGTCACACTATGGCTACACCTTC. Residues: CATSRDKSSGSHYGYTF.